The 6 T cell receptor beta chains below come from one sample, sequenced in a study of blood T cell repertoires in COVID-19. Assay used: immunoSEQ multiplex PCR; TCRdb lists only in-frame clones, some missing. The sample holds about 260,000 clones, 80% to 90% seen once. Sequenced: PBMCs or T cells enriched from blood (not recorded which). The receptors derive from a man aged 50-60 years who had been exposed to COVID-19.

V and J are TRBV5-5 and TRBJ2-2, with D unclear. Deletions cut 0 bases from V and 0 bases from J, with 9 bases between. This CDR3 comprises 16 residues. Germline V gives CDR1 SGHKS, CDR2 YYEKEE (reference sequence). This chain's CDR3 is CASSLGLLTNTGELFF. In DNA form, the CDR3 reads TGTGCCAGCAGCTTGGGGCTCCTTACGAACACCGGGGAGCTGTTTTTT. The full variable domain, its missing parts supplied by reference TRBV5-5 and TRBJ2-2, is DAGVTQSPTHLIKTRGQQVTLRCSPISGHKSVSWYQQVLGQGPQFIFQYYEKEERGRGNFPDRFSARQFPNYSSELNVNALLLGDSALYLCASSLGLLTNTGELFFGEGSRLTVL.

This clone was detected once. The gene calls are TRBV29-1 and TRBJ2-3, with 10 bases matching TRBD2. The CDR3 has 15 residues. Germline V gene data show CDR1 as SQVTM and CDR2 as ANQGSEA. After removal of 7 bases from V and 1 base from J, the junction contained 8 bases not matched to a gene. The CDR3 nucleotides read TGCAGCGCTCCGCGAGCGGGAGGGCGCACAGATACGCAGTATTTT. Protein product: CSAPRAGGRTDTQYF.

V gene TRBV15 combines with J gene TRBJ1-3; D is ambiguous. Germline V lookup: CDR1 LNHNV, CDR2 YYDKDF (reference sequence). The CDR3 covers 12 residues. V lost 1 base, J lost 8 bases, and 6 bases lay in between. The CDR3 DNA sequence: TGTGCCACCAGCAGAGTTCAGGACACCATATATTTT. It is translated as CATSRVQDTIYF. The variable domain in full, completed from reference TRBV15 and TRBJ1-3, reads DAMVIQNPRYQVTQFGKPVTLSCSQTLNHNVMYWYQQKSSQAPKLLFHYYDKDFNNEADTPDNFQSRRPNTSFCFLDIRSPGLGDTAMYLCATSRVQDTIYFGEGSWLTVV.

This chain links TRBV29-1 with TRBJ1-5; D call uncertain. V lost 4 bases, J lost 5 bases, and 15 bases lay in between. Germline assignment: CDR1 SQVTM and CDR2 ANQGSEA. The CDR3 consists of 14 residues. The CDR3: CSVGFMGSDQPQHF. For the CDR3, the DNA is TGCAGCGTTGGGTTCATGGGCTCGGATCAGCCCCAGCATTTT.

This clone was seen only once. The gene calls are TRBV5-1 and TRBJ1-1; 8 positions match TRBD1. The CDR3 runs to 15 residues. Germline values: CDR1 SGHRS, CDR2 YFSETQ. The ends lost 3 bases at V and 5 bases at J; junction bases unmatched: 9. The CDR3 sequence is CASSSLGTGGTEAFF. The CDR3 DNA is TGCGCCAGCAGCTCTCTCGGGACAGGCGGGACTGAAGCTTTCTTT.

The rearrangement links TRBV5-1 to TRBJ2-7; D perhaps matches TRBD2 (7 bases). The CDR3 spans 16 residues. CDR1 is SGHRS and CDR2 is YFSETQ in the germline V gene. V was cut by 4 bases and J by 2 bases, with 19 bases left in between. The DNA of the CDR3 is TGCGCCAGCAGCCTGGTAGGGGGGGGCGAAGCCTACGAGCAGTACTTC. Amino acids: CASSLVGGGEAYEQYF.